The 29 T cell receptor beta chains listed next were all sequenced from one sample in a study of T cells in Graves' hyperthyroidism and ophthalmopathy (dated by TCRdb to between 2018 and 2021). The library was made by multiplex PCR. TCRdb shows the sequencer as Illumina HiSeq 2000. The TCR beta CDR3 regions were amplified from the RNA transcripts. For the first round of RT-PCR on the TCR CDR3, the HTBI primer set was used together with the Qiagen OneStep RT-PCR kit. TCRdb redid the processing of the public reads, applying fastp at Q25 and MiXCR, and retained in-frame beta chains. For every CDR3 protein sequence, its rows merge into one entry that carries the most common genes and DNA. This sample has around 400,000 distinct CDR3 sequences in its table, and 15% of those were observed once. Roughly 19% of the sample rests with the top ten. Sequences were obtained from blood. These receptors were obtained from a woman aged 60-75 years with Graves' ophthalmopathy.

This clonotype was picked up many times. V usage is TRBV2 and J usage is TRBJ1-3, with D maybe TRBD1 (6 bases). The length of the CDR3 is 14 residues. Germline CDR1 reads SNHLY; CDR2 reads FYNNEI. V lost 6 bases and J 1 base, leaving 10 bases between the germline ends. The CDR3 sequence is CASSEGESGNTIYF. The CDR3 nucleotides are TGTGCCAGCAGCGAGGGGGAATCTGGAAACACCATATATTTT.

V usage is TRBV27 and J usage is TRBJ2-3; weak D call: TRBD2 (6 bases). The germline V gene has CDR1 MNHEY and CDR2 SMNVEV (reference sequence). V was trimmed by 6 bases and J by 4 bases, leaving 23 bases between them. The CDR3 contains 17 residues. The CDR3 DNA reads TGTGCCAGCAGCTCCCCGGGGAGGCCGGTGAGGTCAGATACGCAGTATTTT. It translates to CASSSPGRPVRSDTQYF.

This clonotype was detected many times. This rearrangement joins TRBV7-9 to TRBJ1-4; 9 bases fit TRBD1. Germline CDR1 reads SEHNR; CDR2 reads FQNEAQ (reference sequence). After removal of 4 bases from V and 8 bases from J, the junction contained 5 bases not matched to a gene. This CDR3 is built from 14 residues. The CDR3 DNA reads TGTGCCAGCAGCTCGGGACAGGGAGTAGAAAAACTGTTTTTT. It codes for CASSSGQGVEKLFF.

This clonotype was detected once. The CDR3 loop reads CASGTGAGTGELFF. CDR3 bases: TGCGCCAGCGGGACAGGGGCGGGAACCGGGGAGCTGTTTTTT. The chain couples TRBV5-1 to TRBJ2-2; 10 nucleotides line up with TRBD1. The CDR3 sequence is 14 residues long. The germline V gene has CDR1 SGHRS and CDR2 YFSETQ. The V and J ends lost 7 bases and 5 bases, in that order; junction bases with no gene match: 5.

At least ten counts were recorded for this clonotype. The chain links TRBV7-9 to TRBJ2-1, with 7 bases identical to TRBD2. The ends lost 1 base at V and 8 bases at J; junction bases unmatched: 8. Per the germline V gene, CDR1 is SEHNR and CDR2 is FQNEAQ (reference sequence). This CDR3 is 15 amino acids long. CDR3 in DNA: TGTGCCAGCAGCTTAGGATCGGGGGGATTCGATGAGCAGTTCTTC. It codes for CASSLGSGGFDEQFF.

This clonotype was seen a few times. Written as DNA, the CDR3 is TGTGCCACCAGTGACGCGCGGACAGGGGGAGGTGGCTACACCTTC. Its translation: CATSDARTGGGGYTF. The rearrangement links TRBV24-1 to TRBJ1-2; the match to TRBD1 covers 10 bases. J lost 7 bases, V lost 4 bases, and 8 bases had no gene match. The CDR3 covers 15 residues. Germline lookup yields CDR1 KGHDR and CDR2 SFDVKD.

This clonotype showed up just once. The gene calls are TRBV10-3 and TRBJ2-1; possibly TRBD1 or TRBD2 for D (7 bases each). This CDR3 contains 15 residues. Germline V gene lookup returns CDR1 ENHRY and CDR2 SYGVKD. V lost 4 bases to trimming and J lost 4 bases, with 14 bases between them. Written as DNA, the CDR3 is TGTGCCATCAGTGGCCAGGGGGGGTTTTACAATGAGCAGTTCTTC. This encodes CAISGQGGFYNEQFF.

The sample holds many counts of this clonotype. The gene calls are TRBV20-1 and TRBJ2-1, with D perhaps TRBD1 (7 bases). The V and J ends lost 6 bases and 9 bases respectively, with 12 bases between them. This CDR3 contains 11 residues. CDR1 is DFQATT, CDR2 SNEGSKA, per germline (reference sequence). Here the CDR3 reads CSANRGGEQFF. CDR3 DNA sequence: TGCAGTGCGAACAGGGGAGGTGAGCAGTTCTTC.

This clonotype was observed a few times. This chain uses TRBV28 with TRBJ2-7; D might be TRBD1 or TRBD2, each matching 5 bases. Trimming removed 4 bases from V and 3 bases from J, with 13 bases in between. The germline CDR1 and CDR2 sequences are MDHEN and SYDVKM. This CDR3 is 14 amino acids long. The CDR3 DNA is TGTGCCAGCAGTTCAACGGGACGGATCTACGAGCAGTACTTC. Translating gives CASSSTGRIYEQYF. Drawing the rest from reference TRBV28 and TRBJ2-7, the complete variable domain is DVKVTQSSRYLVKRTGEKVFLECVQDMDHENMFWYRQDPGLGLRLIYFSYDVKMKEKGDIPEGYSVSREKKERFSLILESASTNQTSMYLCASSSTGRIYEQYFGPGTRLTVT.

Here the CDR3 reads CASSYRQWGLAGVYEQYF. DNA for the CDR3: TGTGCCAGCAGTTACCGACAGTGGGGGCTAGCGGGAGTCTACGAGCAGTACTTC. The rearrangement links TRBV6-5 to TRBJ2-7; 10 bases match TRBD2. The junction had 13 bases not matched to a gene; V was cut back by 2 bases and J by 3 bases. Germline CDR1 reads MNHEY; CDR2 reads SVGAGI. This CDR3 is 18 amino acids long.

This clonotype has a count of ten or more. The chain links TRBV27 to TRBJ2-7; D is ambiguous. CDR1 and CDR2 from the germline V gene are MNHEY and SMNVEV (reference sequence). V lost 6 bases, J lost 2 bases, and 17 bases lay in between. The CDR3 consists of 15 residues. CDR3: CASSLESGRTYEQYF. The DNA of the CDR3 is TGTGCCAGCAGCTTAGAGTCCGGGCGTACCTACGAGCAGTACTTC.

This clonotype was counted at least ten times. This chain links TRBV7-3 with TRBJ2-1, with TRBD2 identical over 11 bases. Germline V gives CDR1 SGHTA, CDR2 FQGTGA. The ends lost 1 base at V and 5 bases at J; junction bases unmatched: 1. CDR3 size: 15 residues. The CDR3, as DNA: TGTGCCAGCAGCTTAATAGCGGGAGGGGACAATGAGCAGTTCTTC. Its translation: CASSLIAGGDNEQFF. Combining the CDR3 with reference TRBV7-3 and TRBJ2-1 gives the whole variable domain GAGVSQTPSNKVTEKGKYVELRCDPISGHTALYWYRQSLGQGPEFLIYFQGTGAADDSGLPNDRFFAVRPEGSVSTLKIQRTERGDSAVYLCASSLIAGGDNEQFFGPGTRLTVL.

This clonotype was observed at least ten times. V usage is TRBV6-5 and J usage is TRBJ1-1; 10 nucleotides line up with TRBD1. The junction had 3 bases not matched to a gene; V was cut back by 1 base and J by 7 bases. Per germline, CDR1 MNHEY and CDR2 SVGAGI. The CDR3 runs 14 residues. In nucleotides, the CDR3 is TGTGCCAGCAGTTACTTTGGGACAGGGGATGAAGCTTTCTTT. This encodes CASSYFGTGDEAFF.

The rearrangement joins TRBV6-1 to TRBJ2-7; 14 nucleotides line up with TRBD2. The CDR3 is made up of 16 amino acids. The J segment lost 3 bases and the V segment lost 3 bases, leaving 4 bases of the junction unmatched. Germline V gives CDR1 MNHNS, CDR2 SASEGT. The CDR3 DNA is TGTGCCAGCAGTGAGGGACTAGCGGGAGAGGGCTACGAGCAGTACTTC. This codes for CASSEGLAGEGYEQYF.

Ten or more counts support this clonotype. V and J are TRBV3-1 and TRBJ2-7, with TRBD2 matching 9 bases. CDR1 and CDR2 from the germline V gene are LGHDT and YNNKEL (reference sequence). V shed 5 bases, J shed 5 bases, and the junction held 4 bases outside the gene matches. This CDR3 region has 13 residues. CDR3 nucleotide sequence: TGTGCCAGCAGCAGTAGCGGGAGCCACGAGCAGTACTTC. It yields the protein CASSSSGSHEQYF.

This clonotype was seen repeatedly, ten times or more. The chain is built from TRBV5-1 and TRBJ2-3; D may be TRBD1 or TRBD2 (6 bases each). Germline loops: CDR1 SGHRS, CDR2 YFSETQ. Trimming stripped 7 bases from V and 3 bases from J, with 12 bases between. The CDR3 is made up of 13 amino acids. The CDR3 DNA sequence: TGCGCCAGCTTCCGAGGGGGGACAGATACGCAGTATTTT. This codes for CASFRGGTDTQYF. Supplemented by reference TRBV5-1 and TRBJ2-3, the full variable domain reads KAGVTQTPRYLIKTRGQQVTLSCSPISGHRSVSWYQQTPGQGLQFLFEYFSETQRNKGNFPGRFSGRQFSNSRSEMNVSTLELGDSALYLCASFRGGTDTQYFGPGTRLTVL.

The sample holds many counts of this clonotype. The chain carries TRBV7-2 and TRBJ2-5, with D uncertain. Germline V gene sequence: CDR1 SGHTA, CDR2 FQGNSA. With 2 bases removed from V and 2 bases from J, the gap between germline ends came to 18 bases. The CDR3 is 17 amino acids. For the CDR3, the DNA is TGTGCCAGCAGCTTACGAATTTGGTGGTGGCCACAAGAGACCCAGTACTTC. Amino acids: CASSLRIWWWPQETQYF.

This clonotype has a single count. The chain couples TRBV7-9 to TRBJ1-2; D call uncertain. Looked up from germline, CDR1 is SEHNR and CDR2 is FQNEAQ (reference sequence). V lost 5 bases to trimming and J lost 4 bases, with 17 bases between them. The CDR3 extends over 15 amino acids. The CDR3 DNA is TGTGCCAGCAGCGGCCCGGACTCTTTGACCTATGGCTACACCTTC. Translating gives CASSGPDSLTYGYTF.

Concerning this clonotype: Germline and junction disagree at one end, which may indicate a read error. This chain connects TRBV10-2 to TRBJ2-1; 10 nucleotides match TRBD2. Germline V gene lookup returns CDR1 WSHSY and CDR2 SAAADI. This CDR3 has 18 residues. DNA for the CDR3: TGCGCCAGCAGGGCTTGGGATAGCGGGAGGAGCTCCTACAATGAGCAGCTCTTC. This gives the protein CASRAWDSGRSSYNEQLF.

This clonotype was seen at least ten times. The gene calls are TRBV5-1 and TRBJ2-2; 8 nucleotides match TRBD2. The CDR3 runs to 14 residues. Per germline, CDR1 SGHRS and CDR2 YFSETQ. The trim removed 5 bases at V and 7 bases at J, leaving 7 bases unmatched. The CDR3, as DNA: TGCGCCAGCAGGCTGGCGGGAGGAGACGGGGAGCTGTTTTTT. Protein: CASRLAGGDGELFF.

Ten or more counts support this clonotype. The chain couples TRBV7-8 to TRBJ2-1; tentative D call: TRBD2 (5 bases). Trimming took 3 bases from V and 6 from J, leaving 18 bases between them. Per the germline V gene, CDR1 is SGHVS and CDR2 is FQNEAQ. The CDR3 is 16 amino acids. The CDR3 DNA reads as TGTGCCAGCAGCTTCGTAAACCGCCTAGCCGGCAATGAGCAGTTCTTC. It specifies CASSFVNRLAGNEQFF.

This clonotype was seen ten or more times. This chain uses TRBV6-1 with TRBJ2-4; TRBD2 matches at 9 bases. CDR1 and CDR2 (germline): MNHNS, SASEGT. The CDR3 runs to 19 residues. The V gene end was trimmed by 2 bases and the J gene end by 4 bases; junction bases not matched to a gene: 15. The CDR3 here is CASSESGFSGRRPKNIQYF. The DNA of the CDR3 is TGTGCCAGCAGTGAATCGGGTTTTAGCGGGAGACGTCCAAAAAACATTCAGTACTTC.

A few counts support this clonotype. The gene calls are TRBV25-1 and TRBJ2-6, with 7 nucleotides matching TRBD1. This CDR3 is built from 19 residues. Germline assignment: CDR1 MGHDK and CDR2 SYGVNS. Trimming removed 0 bases from V and 1 base from J; junction bases left unmatched: 9. The CDR3 is CASSEYPRTGASGANVLTF. For the CDR3, the DNA is TGTGCCAGCAGTGAATACCCGCGGACAGGAGCATCTGGGGCCAACGTCCTGACTTTC.

This chain joins TRBV29-1 and TRBJ2-6; the match to TRBD1 covers 9 bases. Per the germline V gene, CDR1 is SQVTM and CDR2 is ANQGSEA. This CDR3 region has 17 residues. In DNA form, the CDR3 reads TGCAGTATAAGGGGAACAGGGGGCACCTCTGGGGCCAACGTCCTGACTTTC. This sequence encodes CSIRGTGGTSGANVLTF.

This clonotype was counted many times. The chain joins TRBV11-1 to TRBJ2-3, with 7 bases identical to TRBD1. Germline-derived CDR1 and CDR2 are SGHAT and FQDESV (reference sequence). Germline trimming cut 8 bases from V and 2 bases from J; bases unmatched to any gene: 7. CDR3 length equals 14 residues. The CDR3 DNA sequence: TGTGCCAGCCGACCGGGACAGCACACAGATACGCAGTATTTT. It specifies CASRPGQHTDTQYF.

The chain has TRBV7-9 and TRBJ2-1; 8 positions agree with TRBD2. This CDR3 region has 17 residues. The V segment lost 6 bases and the J segment 0 bases; nucleotides outside the gene matches: 10. Germline V gene lookup returns CDR1 SEHNR and CDR2 FQNEAQ (reference sequence). CDR3 in amino acids: CASSNSLSGNSYNEQFF. The CDR3 DNA reads as TGTGCCAGCAGTAACAGCCTTAGCGGGAACTCCTACAATGAGCAGTTCTTC.

Many counts were recorded for this clonotype. The gene calls are TRBV7-9 and TRBJ1-1; 7 nucleotides line up with TRBD1. V trimming: 4 bases; J trimming: 4 bases; junction bases outside the gene matches: 12. The germline gives CDR1 SEHNR, CDR2 FQNEAQ (reference sequence). The CDR3 sequence is 16 residues long. In nucleotides, the CDR3 is TGTGCCAGCAGCTCACTGGACAGGCCGGCCGGCACTGAAGCTTTCTTT. Its protein product is CASSSLDRPAGTEAFF.

CDR3 sequence (DNA): TGTGCCAGCAGCTTAACCGCCCGACAGGACCTTTGGGAGCAGTACTTC. Encoded protein: CASSLTARQDLWEQYF. The chain is built from TRBV11-1 and TRBJ2-7; possible D gene TRBD1, 6 bases. The germline CDR1 and CDR2 sequences are SGHAT and FQDESV (reference sequence). V was cut by 2 bases and J by 7 bases, with 21 bases left in between. This CDR3 has 16 residues.

This clonotype was recorded a few times. The J gene is TRBJ2-3, the V gene TRBV7-3; TRBD2 agrees at 13 bases. Germline CDR1 SGHTA, CDR2 FQGTGA. CDR3 length: 16 amino acids. V shed 4 bases, J shed 6 bases, and the junction held 7 bases outside the gene matches. CDR3 nucleotides: TGTGCCAGCAGCTCACTAGCGGGAGGGCAAGCGGATACGCAGTATTTT. Translating gives CASSSLAGGQADTQYF.